This paragraph covers one TCR beta chain sequence. Profiled with immunoSEQ multiplex PCR; TCRdb holds only in-frame clones, not every one. The sample consists of approximately 300,000 clones, approximately 85% of them appearing once. This sample was included in a study of blood T cell repertoires in COVID-19. About the study: Collection of acute and convalescent COVID-19 samples took place in the United States, Italy and Spain.

Donors were grouped by their self-reported clinical history. In Cohort 3, a recovered donor had either two negative PCRs, clearance, or symptom resolution. This CDR3 region has 13 residues. From germline, CDR1 is SNHLY and CDR2 FYNNEI. Trimming pared 3 bases from V and 10 bases from J, leaving 10 bases between. Sequenced: PBMCs or T cells enriched from blood (not recorded which). The J gene is TRBJ1-6, the V gene TRBV2, with D unclear. The TCR originated in a woman aged 30 to 39 who had recovered from COVID-19. The CDR3: CASSEDLGSPLHF. Written as DNA, the CDR3 is TGTGCCAGCAGTGAGGACTTGGGATCACCCCTCCACTTT.